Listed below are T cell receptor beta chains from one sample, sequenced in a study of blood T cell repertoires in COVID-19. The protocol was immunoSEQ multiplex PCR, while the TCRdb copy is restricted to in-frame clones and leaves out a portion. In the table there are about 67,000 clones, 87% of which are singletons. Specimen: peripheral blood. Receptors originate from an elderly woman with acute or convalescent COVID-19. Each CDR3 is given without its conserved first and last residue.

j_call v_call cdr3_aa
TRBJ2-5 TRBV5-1 ASSSGSSKTQY
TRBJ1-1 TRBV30 AWSVSGVAEAF
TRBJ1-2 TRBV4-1 ASSQRTVGYT
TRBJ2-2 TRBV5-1 ASSSLTGLGTGELF
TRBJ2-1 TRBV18 ASSPRGAKYNEQF
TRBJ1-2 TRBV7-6 ASSSGTAYGYT
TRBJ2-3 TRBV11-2 ASSWTSGRADTQY
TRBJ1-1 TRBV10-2 ASTGRGKAEAF
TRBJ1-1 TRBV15 ATSRDLVNTEAF
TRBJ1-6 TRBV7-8 ASSLSSGVNSPLH
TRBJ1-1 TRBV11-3 ASSRTGGEAF
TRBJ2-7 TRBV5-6 ASSLGPGGQQY
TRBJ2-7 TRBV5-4 ASSLRGYEQY
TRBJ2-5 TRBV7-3 ASSLQGRETQY
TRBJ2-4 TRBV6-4 ASSDAPGNIQY